The text below deals with one T cell receptor beta chain. This clonotype came up a few times. Its antigen is not yet known. No base quality information exists; no much larger clone differs at one position. Preparation of the library involved RT-PCR. Sequenced on an Illumina HiSeq 2500. TCRdb passed the public sequencing reads through fastp at Q25 and MiXCR, retaining productive beta sequences. Duplicate CDR3 protein sequences are folded into a single record with the most common DNA and genes. Present in this sample are 550,000 to 800,000 distinct CDR3 sequences, around 14% of which were seen just once. The top ten hold around 7% of the sample. The data originate from a study of response to subunit inactivated influenza vaccine (dated by TCRdb to the late 2010s). Regarding the complete study: The study used deep quantitative T cell receptor repertoire profiling to track responses to a trivalent subunit inactivated influenza vaccine.

CDR1 DFQATT and CDR2 SNEGSKA were looked up in the germline V gene (reference sequence). The CDR3 has 13 amino acids, counting the end cysteine and phenylalanine. Solely the CDR3 DNA is kept, with 39 bases framed from the first base. V sheds 3 bases and J sheds 3 bases, leaving 11 bases between their ends. The full study reports these points: It was suggested by the authors that each seasonal influenza vaccination may recruit only a limited number of new T cells.

The specimen comprised PBMCs from blood, sampled 14 to 15 days before vaccination. Rearrangement joined TRBV20-1 to TRBJ1-2; the D gene is possibly TRBD1, with 6 bases matching. The clonotype comes from a man aged 50 or older who received an inactivated influenza vaccine. Donor details come from another sample of the same person, matched by shared clones. The CDR3 region: CSARERGDYGYTF. The bases read TGCAGTGCTAGGGAAAGGGGGGACTATGGCTACACCTTC.